One and the same sample provided the 32 T cell receptor beta chains below, sequenced in a study of cytotoxic CD8 clonotypes in ibrutinib-treated CLL (dated by TCRdb to about 2021). The method behind the library was the immunoSEQ multiplex PCR assay. TCRdb stores this immuneACCESS table with in-frame sequences only. Part of the clones is absent; in the studies checked, under half of the shortfall reflects unresolved V genes, and no reason is known for the rest. The sample has some 70,000 clones on record, approximately 70% of them singletons. The biggest ten clones account for 5.7% of the sample. Explained via the paper, the time point label denotes: about twelve months on ibrutinib. Sequenced here: PBMCs, sampled after 12 months of ibrutinib treatment. These receptors were obtained from a human donor with chronic lymphocytic leukemia.

The V and J genes are TRBV11-2 and TRBJ1-5; 7 bases map to TRBD1. The CDR3 spans 15 residues. V shed 6 bases, J shed 0 bases, and the junction held 5 bases outside the gene matches. Germline CDR1 and CDR2: SGHAT and FQNNGV. The CDR3 is CASRRQGHSNQPQHF. The CDR3 region has the DNA TGTGCCAGCAGGAGACAGGGACATAGCAATCAGCCCCAGCATTTT.

The rearrangement uses TRBV2 and TRBJ2-7; 9 nucleotides agree with TRBD1. In germline, CDR1 is SNHLY, CDR2 FYNNEI. This CDR3 contains 12 residues. The trim removed 6 bases at V and 5 bases at J, leaving 2 bases unmatched. The CDR3 reads CASRGQGDEQYF. The CDR3 nucleotides read TGTGCCAGCAGGGGACAGGGTGACGAGCAGTACTTC.

The chain combines TRBV9 with TRBJ2-7, with TRBD2 identical over 8 bases. Germline V gives CDR1 SGDLS, CDR2 YYNGEE. The CDR3 is 12 residues long. J gave up 3 bases and V 9 bases, and 5 bases lay outside the gene matches. Here the CDR3 reads CAITGTSYEQYF. The CDR3 DNA sequence: TGTGCCATCACCGGGACTAGCTACGAGCAGTACTTC.

There are a few counts of this clone. The rearrangement joins TRBV30 to TRBJ1-6; D is ambiguous. Germline CDR1 and CDR2: GTSNPN and SVGIG (reference sequence). The ends were cut back, 5 bases at V and 8 bases at J, with 16 bases in the middle. The CDR3 is 14 residues long. This CDR3 is CAWHRPGWDSPLHF. In DNA, the CDR3 is TGTGCCTGGCACCGTCCCGGCTGGGATTCACCCCTCCACTTT.

The gene calls are TRBV7-2 and TRBJ2-1; 14 nucleotides align to TRBD2. In germline, CDR1 is SGHTA, CDR2 FQGNSA. The CDR3 runs to 16 residues. Trimming took 5 bases from V and 10 from J; bases not matched to a gene: 10. This CDR3 reads CASSPGLAGGLEEQFF. In DNA form, the CDR3 reads TGTGCCAGCAGCCCAGGACTAGCGGGGGGCCTGGAGGAGCAGTTCTTC.

This clone was detected once. The V and J genes are TRBV6-1 and TRBJ1-2; 8 bases agree with TRBD1. The germline V gene has CDR1 MNHNS and CDR2 SASEGT. The junction had 6 bases not matched to a gene; V was cut back by 4 bases and J by 2 bases. The CDR3 totals 15 residues. The CDR3 loop is CASSVRTGLNYGYTF. In DNA, the CDR3 is TGTGCCAGCAGTGTGCGGACAGGGCTAAACTATGGCTACACCTTC.

This clone appeared a few times. V and J are TRBV28 and TRBJ1-2; no clear D gene. Trimming shortened V by 8 bases and J by 7 bases, and 14 bases separated the two germline ends. CDR1 is MDHEN and CDR2 is SYDVKM in the germline V gene. This CDR3 contains 12 residues. DNA for the CDR3: TGTGCCAGCGGACGAGTTGGTGCTGGCTACACCTTC. It is translated as CASGRVGAGYTF.

The chain has TRBV9 and TRBJ2-2, with TRBD2 identical over 7 bases. Germline V gene lookup returns CDR1 SGDLS and CDR2 YYNGEE. The CDR3 length is 14 residues. V was clipped by 6 bases and J by 9 bases; unmatched bases: 11. The CDR3 sequence is CASTRTGGSRELFF. In nucleotides, the CDR3 is TGTGCCAGCACTCGAACGGGAGGTAGTAGGGAGCTGTTTTTT.

The chain couples TRBV25-1 to TRBJ2-3; possible D gene TRBD2, 7 bases. This CDR3 comprises 18 residues. Per germline, CDR1 MGHDK and CDR2 SYGVNS. V was trimmed by 4 bases and J by 0 bases, leaving 20 bases between them. This CDR3 reads CASSGIGGPGHSTDTQYF. The CDR3 DNA reads as TGTGCCAGCAGTGGAATCGGGGGGCCAGGTCATAGCACAGATACGCAGTATTTT.

This clone was counted once. The CDR3: CASSIRGSSYNEQFF. The DNA of the CDR3 is TGTGCCAGCAGCATCAGGGGGAGCTCCTACAATGAGCAGTTCTTC. This rearrangement joins TRBV7-2 to TRBJ2-1; TRBD1 matches 7 bases. V trimming: 5 bases; J trimming: 0 bases; junction bases outside the gene matches: 4. The germline V gene has CDR1 SGHTA and CDR2 FQGNSA. The CDR3 extends over 15 amino acids. The whole variable domain, remainder taken from reference TRBV7-2 and TRBJ2-1, is GAGVSQSPSNKVTEKGKDVELRCDPISGHTALYWYRQSLGQGLEFLIYFQGNSAPDKSGLPSDRFSAERTGGSVSTLTIQRTQQEDSAVYLCASSIRGSSYNEQFFGPGTRLTVL.

The CDR3: CASSVGLAGVQETQYF. The CDR3 DNA reads as TGTGCCAGCAGCGTGGGACTAGCGGGGGTGCAAGAGACCCAGTACTTC. The chain links TRBV9 to TRBJ2-5, with 14 bases identical to TRBD2. The germline V gene has CDR1 SGDLS and CDR2 YYNGEE. CDR3 length: 16 amino acids. J lost 2 bases, V lost 2 bases, and 2 bases had no gene match.

This clone has only a few counts. V and J are TRBV7-8 and TRBJ2-2; 7 bases fit TRBD1. CDR3 length: 15 amino acids. V lost 6 bases, J lost 4 bases, and 8 bases stayed unmatched. Germline V lookup: CDR1 SGHVS, CDR2 FQNEAQ. The CDR3 bases are TGTGCCAGCAGACCCGACAGGGACCCCACCGGGGAGCTGTTTTTT. Translating gives CASRPDRDPTGELFF. Using reference TRBV7-8 and TRBJ2-2 for the parts outside the CDR3, the full variable domain is GAGVSQSPRYKVAKRGQDVALRCDPISGHVSLFWYQQALGQGPEFLTYFQNEAQLDKSGLPSDRFFAERPEGSVSTLKIQRTQQEDSAVYLCASRPDRDPTGELFFGEGSRLTVL.

The chain recombines TRBV9 with TRBJ1-1; TRBD1 agrees at 7 bases. The CDR3 length is 12 residues. Germline V lookup: CDR1 SGDLS, CDR2 YYNGEE. V shed 4 bases, J shed 5 bases, and the junction held 2 bases outside the gene matches. DNA for the CDR3: TGTGCCAGCAGCCCACAGGGGACTGAAGCTTTCTTT. Amino acid sequence: CASSPQGTEAFF.

The chain uses TRBV5-4 and TRBJ1-1; D gene ambiguous. Germline lookup yields CDR1 SGHNT and CDR2 YYREEE (reference sequence). Trimming cost V 4 bases and J 0 bases, with 1 base left between them. This CDR3 comprises 11 residues. The CDR3 coding sequence is TGTGCCAGCAGCCTGAACACTGAAGCTTTCTTT. Translated, it gives CASSLNTEAFF.

The chain couples TRBV19 to TRBJ2-7; D is undetermined. CDR1 is LNHDA and CDR2 is SQIVND in the germline V gene (reference sequence). CDR3 length equals 15 residues. The V end lost 2 bases, the J end lost 2 bases, and 13 bases lay between the germline ends. DNA for the CDR3: TGTGCCAGTAGTATAAACGGGCCCCAGCCCTACGAGCAGTACTTC. Amino acid sequence: CASSINGPQPYEQYF.

In regard to this clone: Other DNA variants within this sample encode the same CDR3. The V and J genes are TRBV2 and TRBJ1-6, with D tentatively TRBD1 (5 bases). Germline V gives CDR1 SNHLY, CDR2 FYNNEI. The length of the CDR3 is 11 residues. The V gene lost 8 bases and the J gene lost 9 bases, with 8 bases spanning the gap. In DNA form, the CDR3 reads TGTGCCAGCGGGGGGGGTTCACCCCTCCACTTT. Encoded protein: CASGGGSPLHF.

This chain connects TRBV18 to TRBJ1-2; possible D gene TRBD1, 6 bases. This CDR3 has 14 residues. Between the trimmed V and J ends, which lost 0 bases and 5 bases, there was a span of 10 bases. Germline CDR1 KGHSH, CDR2 LQKENI. CDR3 in amino acids: CASSPPGRGYGYTF. The CDR3, as DNA: TGTGCCAGCTCACCACCGGGCAGGGGTTATGGCTACACCTTC.

The chain uses TRBV11-2 and TRBJ1-2; 7 positions agree with TRBD1. V lost 9 bases, J lost 4 bases, and 5 bases stayed unmatched. Germline CDR1 reads SGHAT; CDR2 reads FQNNGV. The CDR3 runs 12 residues. The CDR3 DNA reads as TGTGCCAGTAGTCGGGACAGCTATGGCTACACCTTC. Amino acid sequence: CASSRDSYGYTF.

The table lists this clone with a count of one. This chain joins TRBV6-6 and TRBJ2-3; no firm D call. V was trimmed by 2 bases and J by 3 bases, leaving 9 bases between them. The CDR3 covers 14 residues. The germline V gene encodes CDR1 MNHNY and CDR2 SVGAGI (reference sequence). The CDR3 sequence: CASSYGKETDTQYF. CDR3 in DNA: TGTGCCAGCAGTTACGGAAAAGAAACAGATACGCAGTATTTT.

The chain carries TRBV6-5 and TRBJ2-1, with TRBD2 identical over 8 bases. CDR1 MNHEY and CDR2 SVGAGI come from the germline V gene. There are 15 residues in the CDR3. V was pared by 5 bases and J by 4 bases, with 7 bases of the junction left unmatched. This CDR3 reads CASSPQRGRYNEQFF. The CDR3 DNA sequence: TGTGCCAGCAGTCCCCAGCGGGGGAGATACAATGAGCAGTTCTTC.

The V gene is TRBV5-4, the J gene TRBJ2-1; a weak D match, TRBD2 (6 bases). Germline V gives CDR1 SGHNT, CDR2 YYREEE (reference sequence). This CDR3 spans 17 amino acids. V was shortened by 0 bases and J by 0 bases, with 13 bases between the two germline ends. The CDR3 DNA reads as TGTGCCAGCAGCTTGGGGGGGGTTCGGAGCTCCTACAATGAGCAGTTCTTC. Translation gives CASSLGGVRSSYNEQFF.

The gene calls are TRBV7-2 and TRBJ1-1; 7 bases agree with TRBD1. This CDR3 comprises 13 residues. The germline CDR1 and CDR2 sequences are SGHTA and FQGNSA. Trimming cost V 5 bases and J 6 bases; bases outside gene matches: 6. The CDR3: CASSGHRGAEAFF. CDR3 sequence (DNA): TGTGCCAGCAGCGGTCACAGGGGTGCTGAAGCTTTCTTT.

The chain carries TRBV6-5 and TRBJ2-7, with D tentatively TRBD1 (6 bases). Per germline, CDR1 MNHEY and CDR2 SVGAGI. The CDR3 is 12 residues long. Trimming left V 6 bases short and J 7 bases short, with 13 bases between. The CDR3 loop is CASRQGLWEQYF. CDR3 DNA: TGTGCCAGCAGACAGGGATTATGGGAGCAGTACTTC.

The V call is TRBV6-1, the J call TRBJ1-5, with 7 positions matching TRBD1. The CDR3 length is 16 residues. Germline trimming cut 4 bases from V and 6 bases from J; bases unmatched to any gene: 12. Germline V gene lookup returns CDR1 MNHNS and CDR2 SASEGT. The CDR3 reads CASSATGTVILQPQHF. The CDR3 DNA reads TGTGCCAGCAGTGCCACCGGGACAGTTATACTTCAGCCCCAGCATTTT.

This chain uses TRBV7-8 with TRBJ2-5, with D perhaps assigned TRBD1 or TRBD2 (5 bases each). CDR3 size: 16 residues. With 5 bases removed from V and 4 bases from J, the gap between germline ends came to 20 bases. CDR1 and CDR2 (germline): SGHVS, FQNEAQ. CDR3 sequence reads: CASSPHGGGLGETQYF. Here the CDR3 DNA reads TGTGCCAGCAGCCCCCATGGGGGTGGGTTGGGAGAGACCCAGTACTTC. Full variable domain (missing parts from reference TRBV7-8 and TRBJ2-5): GAGVSQSPRYKVAKRGQDVALRCDPISGHVSLFWYQQALGQGPEFLTYFQNEAQLDKSGLPSDRFFAERPEGSVSTLKIQRTQQEDSAVYLCASSPHGGGLGETQYFGPGTRLLVL.

The chain recombines TRBV9 with TRBJ2-2; D may correspond to TRBD1 or TRBD2 (5 bases each). The CDR3 extends over 15 amino acids. In germline, CDR1 is SGDLS, CDR2 YYNGEE. V lost 4 bases and J lost 5, with 15 bases in between. The CDR3 protein is CASSPRGWETGELFF. The DNA of the CDR3 is TGTGCCAGCAGCCCCCGGGGCTGGGAAACCGGGGAGCTGTTTTTT.

The rearrangement uses TRBV18 and TRBJ1-5; 9 bases agree with TRBD1. This CDR3 spans 15 amino acids. V dropped 3 bases and J dropped 8; count of bases not matched to a gene: 8. CDR1 is KGHSH and CDR2 is LQKENI in the germline V gene. The CDR3 bases are TGTGCCAGCTCACCGGGACAGGGTAAGGGCGAGCCCCAGCATTTT. Protein product: CASSPGQGKGEPQHF.

J is TRBJ2-5 and V is TRBV7-8; 7 bases fit TRBD2. The germline CDR1 and CDR2 sequences are SGHVS and FQNEAQ. The CDR3 is 12 residues long. V trimming: 5 bases; J trimming: 5 bases; junction bases outside the gene matches: 2. The CDR3 DNA reads as TGTGCCAGCAGCCAAGCGGGGGAGACCCAGTACTTC. Amino acid sequence: CASSQAGETQYF.

The chain has TRBV7-2 and TRBJ1-2; 7 nucleotides agree with TRBD1. Per the germline V gene, CDR1 is SGHTA and CDR2 is FQGNSA. The CDR3 is 14 amino acids. V trimming: 5 bases; J trimming: 4 bases; junction bases outside the gene matches: 7. In DNA, the CDR3 is TGTGCCAGCAGCCGAGACAGGGTGGCCTATGGCTACACCTTC. This translates into CASSRDRVAYGYTF.

The genes are TRBV10-3 and TRBJ1-1, with D perhaps TRBD1 (6 bases). Per germline, CDR1 ENHRY and CDR2 SYGVKD. CDR3 length equals 13 residues. V lost 10 bases and J lost 1, with 13 bases in between. CDR3 in DNA: TGTGCCACAGGGGCGGGAGCGAACACTGAAGCTTTCTTT. Its protein is CATGAGANTEAFF.

The CDR3 DNA sequence: TGCAGCGCCGCCGACAGGGGGGTTGGCAAGGATGAGACCCAGTACTTC. It codes for CSAADRGVGKDETQYF. V usage is TRBV29-1 and J usage is TRBJ2-5; 9 nucleotides line up with TRBD1. Germline CDR1 reads SQVTM; CDR2 reads ANQGSEA. V was pared by 7 bases and J by 5 bases, with 17 bases of the junction left unmatched. CDR3 length: 16 residues.

J is TRBJ2-7 and V is TRBV5-4, with D maybe TRBD2 (7 bases). V was cut by 4 bases and J by 5 bases, with 16 bases left in between. The CDR3 is made up of 14 amino acids. CDR1 is SGHNT, CDR2 YYREEE, per germline (reference sequence). As DNA, the CDR3 is TGTGCCAGCAGCACCCATACAGGGAGGGACGAGCAGTACTTC. Translated: CASSTHTGRDEQYF. The entire variable domain, with the rest obtained from reference TRBV5-4 and TRBJ2-7, is as follows: ETGVTQSPTHLIKTRGQQVTLRCSSQSGHNTVSWYQQALGQGPQFIFQYYREEENGRGNFPPRFSGLQFPNYSSELNVNALELDDSALYLCASSTHTGRDEQYFGPGTRLTVT.